The clone carrying this T cell receptor (beta chain) was seen just once. Trimming left V 3 bases short and J 5 bases short, with 13 bases between. The germline V gene encodes CDR1 MGHDK and CDR2 SYGVNS. The CDR3 totals 14 residues. Random hexamers were used to reverse transcribe roughly 0.5 to 1 ug of RNA. MiXCR was run by TCRdb on the immunoSEQ multiplex PCR reads, yielding one entry per CDR3 protein. Among 120,000 to 150,000 distinct CDR3 sequences, approximately 94% were seen once, and the ten largest hold 0.07% to 0.1%. The data derive from a study of CD8 T cells in Susac syndrome. This receptor was taken from a human donor in good health. The chain joins TRBV25-1 to TRBJ1-2, with D maybe TRBD1 (6 bases). Sequencing was done on a sample of CD4+ T cells from PBMCs. Here the CDR3 reads CASSDADRTYGYTF. In DNA form, the CDR3 reads TGTGCCAGCAGTGATGCTGACAGGACATATGGCTACACCTTC.